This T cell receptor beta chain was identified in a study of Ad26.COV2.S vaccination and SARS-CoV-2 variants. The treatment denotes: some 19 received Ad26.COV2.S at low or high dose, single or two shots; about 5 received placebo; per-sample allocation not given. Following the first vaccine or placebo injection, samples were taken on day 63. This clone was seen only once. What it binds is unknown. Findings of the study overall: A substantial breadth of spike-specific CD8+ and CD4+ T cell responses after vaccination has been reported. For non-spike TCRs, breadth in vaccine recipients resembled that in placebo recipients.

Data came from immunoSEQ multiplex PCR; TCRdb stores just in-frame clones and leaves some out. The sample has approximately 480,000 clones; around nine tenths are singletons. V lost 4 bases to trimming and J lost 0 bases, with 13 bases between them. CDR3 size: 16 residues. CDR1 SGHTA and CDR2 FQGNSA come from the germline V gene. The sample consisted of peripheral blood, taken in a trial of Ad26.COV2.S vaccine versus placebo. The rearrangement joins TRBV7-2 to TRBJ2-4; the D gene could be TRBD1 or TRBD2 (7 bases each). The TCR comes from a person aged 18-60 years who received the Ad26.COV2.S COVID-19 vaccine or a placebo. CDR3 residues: CASSSPGGVAKNIQYF. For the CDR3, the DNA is TGTGCCAGCAGCTCCCCAGGGGGGGTAGCCAAAAACATTCAGTACTTC. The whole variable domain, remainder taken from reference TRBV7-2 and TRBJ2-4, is GAGVSQSPSNKVTEKGKDVELRCDPISGHTALYWYRQSLGQGLEFLIYFQGNSAPDKSGLPSDRFSAERTGGSVSTLTIQRTQQEDSAVYLCASSSPGGVAKNIQYFGAGTRLSVL.